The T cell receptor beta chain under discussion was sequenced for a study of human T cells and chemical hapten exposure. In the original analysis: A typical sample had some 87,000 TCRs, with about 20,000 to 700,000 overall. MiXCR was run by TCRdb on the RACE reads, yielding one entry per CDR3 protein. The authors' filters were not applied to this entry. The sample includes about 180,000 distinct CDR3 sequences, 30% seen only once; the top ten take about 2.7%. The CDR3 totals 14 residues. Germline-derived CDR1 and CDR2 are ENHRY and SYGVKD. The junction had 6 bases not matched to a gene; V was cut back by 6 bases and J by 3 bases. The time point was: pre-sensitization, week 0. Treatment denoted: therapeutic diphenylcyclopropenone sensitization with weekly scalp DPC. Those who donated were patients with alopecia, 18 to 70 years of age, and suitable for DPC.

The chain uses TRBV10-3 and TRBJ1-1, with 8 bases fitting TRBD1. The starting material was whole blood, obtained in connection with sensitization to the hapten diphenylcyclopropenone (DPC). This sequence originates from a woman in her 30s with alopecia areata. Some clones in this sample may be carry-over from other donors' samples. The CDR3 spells CAISQGARDTEAFF. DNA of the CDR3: TGTGCCATCAGCCAGGGGGCACGGGACACTGAAGCTTTCTTT.